One and the same sample provided the 17 T cell receptor beta chains below, sequenced in a study of tumor-infiltrating lymphocytes in oesophageal squamous cell carcinoma. TCRdb redid the calling of the PCR reads with MiXCR, one entry per CDR3 protein. Among about 20,000 distinct CDR3 sequences listed, 35% to 50% were seen once. The sample comprised esophageal tumor tissue. All receptors come from a male donor with esophageal squamous cell carcinoma.

The V gene is TRBV7-8, the J gene TRBJ2-7, with 8 bases aligning to TRBD1. V lost 5 bases, J lost 0 bases, and 6 bases stayed unmatched. Germline-derived CDR1 and CDR2 are SGHVS and FQNEAQ. The CDR3 has 15 amino acids. The CDR3 sequence is CASSPGQGPSYEQYF. CDR3 in DNA: TGTGCCAGCAGCCCAGGACAGGGACCCTCCTACGAGCAGTACTTC.

The table lists this clonotype with many counts. One base away lies a much larger clone, so this may be a sequencing read error. The chain has TRBV27 and TRBJ2-5; 7 positions match TRBD2. V was clipped by 6 bases and J by 11 bases; unmatched bases: 18. Germline values: CDR1 MNHEY, CDR2 SMNVEV (reference sequence). This CDR3 has 15 residues. CDR3 coding DNA: TGTGCCAGCAGAGACAGAGGACTAGTAGTTAATGAGCAGTACTTC. Protein: CASRDRGLVVNEQYF.

For this clonotype: An end of the junction differs from the germline gene, which may be a read error. The chain employs TRBV6-1 and TRBJ2-5; 7 positions match TRBD2. This CDR3 region has 16 residues. The germline CDR1 and CDR2 sequences are MNHNS and SASEGT. The CDR3 sequence: CASSHVPGRSSYEQYF. The CDR3 coding sequence is TGTGCCAGCAGTCACGTGCCCGGGAGGAGCTCCTACGAGCAGTACTTT.

By proportion, this clonotype is medium-sized (0.01 to 0.1%). The J gene is TRBJ2-7, the V gene TRBV6-1; 7 bases fit TRBD2. The V gene end was trimmed by 5 bases and the J gene end by 0 bases; junction bases not matched to a gene: 7. The CDR3 extends over 15 amino acids. CDR1 is MNHNS, CDR2 SASEGT, per germline. The CDR3 loop is CASSPPGGSSYEQYF. CDR3 in DNA: TGTGCCAGCAGTCCCCCGGGCGGGAGCTCCTACGAGCAGTACTTC.

V is TRBV7-8 and J is TRBJ2-5, with a weak D call TRBD2 (6 bases). The DNA end favors TRBJ2-1, so the J call may be wrong. The CDR3 runs 14 residues. From germline, CDR1 is SGHVS and CDR2 FQNEAQ. The CDR3 is CASSLGLWGDEQFF. The CDR3 DNA reads TGTGCCAGCAGCTTAGGTCTCTGGGGGGATGAGCAGTTCTTC.

CDR3 amino acids: CASSLPPAGPGELFF. The CDR3 bases are TGTGCCAGCAGCTTGCCCCCGGCAGGGCCCGGGGAGCTGTTTTTT. This rearrangement joins TRBV5-6 to TRBJ2-2; perhaps TRBD1 as D (5 bases). The CDR3 totals 15 residues. Per germline, CDR1 SGHDT and CDR2 YYEEEE. Trimming cost V 1 base and J 6 bases, with 13 bases left between them.

This clonotype was recorded a few times. V usage is TRBV7-6 and J usage is TRBJ2-4, with TRBD1 matching over 10 bases. The J call is doubtful: the DNA matches TRBJ2-1 better. From germline, CDR1 is SGHVS and CDR2 FNYEAQ. This CDR3 contains 16 residues. CDR3: CASSRRQGATYNEQFF. The DNA of the CDR3 is TGTGCCAGCAGCCGTCGACAGGGGGCGACCTACAATGAGCAGTTCTTC.

As regards this clonotype: This is likely a read error, given that the CDR3 carries no conserved phenylalanine or tryptophan at its end. The DNA is omitted, as the CDR3 cannot be located on it reliably, and the CDR3 follows TCRdb's listing. The gene calls are TRBV7-2 and TRBJ2-3; the table's D gene call, TRBD1, was not cross checked with the DNA. CDR1 is SGHTA and CDR2 is FQGNSA in the germline V gene. The CDR3 is made up of 17 amino acids, end residues included. The CDR3 loop is CASSTRSTIRATQYFGP.

This clonotype was counted at least ten times. The chain is built from TRBV24-1 and TRBJ2-1; the match to TRBD1 covers 9 bases. Trimming took 3 bases from V and 7 from J; bases not matched to a gene: 12. The germline CDR1 and CDR2 sequences are KGHDR and SFDVKD. The CDR3 totals 17 residues. CDR3 residues: CATSDRNLDRGVNEQFF. CDR3 DNA: TGTGCCACCAGTGATCGGAATCTTGACAGGGGGGTAAATGAGCAGTTCTTC.

This clonotype has more than one count but fewer than ten. The rearrangement links TRBV10-3 to TRBJ2-1; 11 bases fit TRBD1. The J call may be wrong; the DNA end is better matched by TRBJ2-7. From germline, CDR1 is ENHRY and CDR2 SYGVKD. The CDR3 extends over 16 amino acids. In DNA form, the CDR3 reads TGTGCCATCAGTTCATCCGGGACAGGGGGTTCCTACGAGCAGTACTTC. Translated, it gives CAISSSGTGGSYEQYF.

Note on this clonotype: This sequence may be a read error, since a much larger clone differs from it by one base. The CDR3 end shows no conserved phenylalanine or tryptophan, and so a read error is likely. V and J are TRBV4-2 and TRBJ2-5, with a tentative D call TRBD1 (5 bases). The J call is in doubt because the DNA end fits TRBJ2-7 better. Looked up from germline, CDR1 is LGHNA and CDR2 is YNFKEQ. This CDR3 is built from 13 residues. For the CDR3, the DNA is TGTGCCAGCAGCCAAGGGGGCAGCTACGAGCAGTACATC. Its translation: CASSQGGSYEQYI.

The chain has TRBV6-7 and TRBJ2-1, with D unresolved. The DNA end lines up better with TRBJ2-5; the J call may be wrong. Being an ORF, TRBV6-7 has a function that is uncertain. The CDR3 runs to 12 residues. As DNA, the CDR3 is TGTGCCAGCAGCTACCAGCAAGAGACCCAGTACTTC. Residues: CASSYQQETQYF.

The J gene is TRBJ2-1, the V gene TRBV10-3, with 10 bases lining up with TRBD2. With the DNA end fitting TRBJ2-5 better, the J assignment may be wrong. This CDR3 has 17 amino acids. Germline loops: CDR1 ENHRY, CDR2 SYGVKD. CDR3 DNA: TGTGCCACCTCCGTGGGAAAGACTAGCGGGTTGGTTGAGACCCAGTACTTC. This sequence encodes CATSVGKTSGLVETQYF.

This clonotype is deemed medium-sized (0.01 to 0.1%). V and J are TRBV7-9 and TRBJ2-4; D possibly uses TRBD1 or TRBD2 (5 bases each). The CDR3 loop spans 15 amino acids. Trimming shortened V by 0 bases and J by 9 bases, and 15 bases separated the two germline ends. The germline V gene encodes CDR1 SEHNR and CDR2 FQNEAQ (reference sequence). As DNA, the CDR3 is TGTGCCAGCAGCTTAGCGATGGGGGAATCAAGCATTCAGTACTTC. Its protein product is CASSLAMGESSIQYF.

This chain uses TRBV5-1 with TRBJ1-1, with TRBD1 identical over 8 bases. The DNA end is more similar to TRBJ2-7, so the J call may be wrong. The germline CDR1 and CDR2 sequences are SGHRS and YFSETQ. This CDR3 has 14 residues. CDR3 in DNA: TGCGCCAGCAGCCACGACAGGGGCGACAATGAGCAGTACTTC. This translates into CASSHDRGDNEQYF.

The chain combines TRBV2 with TRBJ2-6; tentative D call: TRBD2 (5 bases). The better agreement between TRBJ2-4 and the DNA end casts doubt on the J call. CDR1 and CDR2 from the germline V gene are SNHLY and FYNNEI. The CDR3 has 17 amino acids. The CDR3 spells CASSELFGEPAKNIQYF. The CDR3 coding sequence is TGTGCCAGCAGTGAACTTTTCGGGGAACCAGCCAAAAACATTCAGTACTTC.

Turning to this clonotype: The junction differs from germline at one of its ends, possibly a read error. V and J are TRBV28 and TRBJ2-7; perhaps TRBD1 as D (5 bases). The CDR3 is made up of 8 amino acids. CDR1 and CDR2 (germline): MDHEN, SYDVKM. CDR3 nucleotide sequence: TGTGCCAGCAGTTTACAGGGCTTC. Translating it yields CASSLQGF.